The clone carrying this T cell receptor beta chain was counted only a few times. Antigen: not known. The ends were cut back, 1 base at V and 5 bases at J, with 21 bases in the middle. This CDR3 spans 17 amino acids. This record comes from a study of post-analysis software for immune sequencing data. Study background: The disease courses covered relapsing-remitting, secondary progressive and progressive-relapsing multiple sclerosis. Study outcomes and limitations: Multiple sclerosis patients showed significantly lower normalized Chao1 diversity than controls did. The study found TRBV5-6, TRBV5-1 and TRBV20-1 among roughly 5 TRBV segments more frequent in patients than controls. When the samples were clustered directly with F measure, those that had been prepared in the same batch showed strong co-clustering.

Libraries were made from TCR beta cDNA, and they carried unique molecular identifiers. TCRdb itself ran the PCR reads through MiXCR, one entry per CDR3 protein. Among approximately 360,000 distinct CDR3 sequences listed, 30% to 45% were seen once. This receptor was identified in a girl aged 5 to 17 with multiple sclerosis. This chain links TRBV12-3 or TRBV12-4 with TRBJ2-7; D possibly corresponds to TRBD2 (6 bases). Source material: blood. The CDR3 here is CASSLGGTPVTVHEQYF. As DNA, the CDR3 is TGTGCCAGCAGTTTAGGGGGGACTCCCGTGACGGTTCACGAGCAGTACTTC.